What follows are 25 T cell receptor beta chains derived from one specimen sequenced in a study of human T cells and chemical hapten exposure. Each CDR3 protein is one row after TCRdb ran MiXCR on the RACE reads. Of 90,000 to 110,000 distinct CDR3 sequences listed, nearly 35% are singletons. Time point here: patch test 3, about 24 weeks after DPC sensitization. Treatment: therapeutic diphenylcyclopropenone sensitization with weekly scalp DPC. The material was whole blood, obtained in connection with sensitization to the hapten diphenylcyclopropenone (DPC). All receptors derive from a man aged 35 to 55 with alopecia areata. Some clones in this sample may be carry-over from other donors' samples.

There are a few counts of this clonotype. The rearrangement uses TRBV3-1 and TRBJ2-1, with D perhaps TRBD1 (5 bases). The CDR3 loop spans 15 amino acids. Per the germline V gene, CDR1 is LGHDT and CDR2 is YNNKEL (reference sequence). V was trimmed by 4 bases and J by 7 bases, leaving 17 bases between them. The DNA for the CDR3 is TGTGCCAGCAGCCCTACTCGGCAGGGTGTGAATGAGCAGTTCTTC. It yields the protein CASSPTRQGVNEQFF.

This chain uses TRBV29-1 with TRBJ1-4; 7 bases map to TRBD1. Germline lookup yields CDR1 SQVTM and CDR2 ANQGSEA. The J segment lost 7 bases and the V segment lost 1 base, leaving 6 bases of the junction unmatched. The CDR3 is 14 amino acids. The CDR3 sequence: CSVEVGGRGEKLFF. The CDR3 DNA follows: TGCAGCGTTGAAGTAGGGGGCAGGGGTGAAAAACTGTTTTTT.

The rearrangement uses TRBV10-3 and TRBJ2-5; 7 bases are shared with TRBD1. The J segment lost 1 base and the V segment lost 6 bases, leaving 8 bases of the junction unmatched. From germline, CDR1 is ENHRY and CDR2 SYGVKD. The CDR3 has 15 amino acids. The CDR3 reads CAIRDPRDSQETQYF. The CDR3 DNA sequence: TGTGCCATCAGGGATCCCCGGGACAGCCAAGAGACCCAGTACTTC.

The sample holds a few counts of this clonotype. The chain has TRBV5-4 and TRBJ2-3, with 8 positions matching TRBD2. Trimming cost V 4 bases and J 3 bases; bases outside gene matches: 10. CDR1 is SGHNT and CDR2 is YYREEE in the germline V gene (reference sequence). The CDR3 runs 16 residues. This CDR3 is CASSMSGRGRTDTQYF. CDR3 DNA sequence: TGTGCCAGCAGCATGAGCGGGAGAGGTCGTACAGATACGCAGTATTTT.

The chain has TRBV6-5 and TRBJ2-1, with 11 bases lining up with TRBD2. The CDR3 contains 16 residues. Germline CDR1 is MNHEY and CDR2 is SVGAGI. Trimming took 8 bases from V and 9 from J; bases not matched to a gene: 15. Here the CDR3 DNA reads TGTGCCAGCGCCGTTATAGCGGGAGGGCCAGACGCTGAGCAGTTCTTC. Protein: CASAVIAGGPDAEQFF.

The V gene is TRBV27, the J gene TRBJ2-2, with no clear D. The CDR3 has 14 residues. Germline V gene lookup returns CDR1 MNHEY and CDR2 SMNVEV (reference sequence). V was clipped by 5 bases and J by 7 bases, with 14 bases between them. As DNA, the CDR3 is TGTGCCAGCAGTCAGTCAAGGGTGCTCGGGGAGCTGTTTTTT. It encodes CASSQSRVLGELFF.

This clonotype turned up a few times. The CDR3 DNA reads as TGTGCCAGCAGTTTATGGCAGGGGACACCCTCGGGTCAGCCCCAGCATTTT. Translation gives CASSLWQGTPSGQPQHF. The chain recombines TRBV28 with TRBJ1-5; the D gene is possibly TRBD1 (6 bases). Per the germline V gene, CDR1 is MDHEN and CDR2 is SYDVKM. V was cut by 0 bases and J by 6 bases, with 18 bases left in between. The CDR3 is 17 amino acids.

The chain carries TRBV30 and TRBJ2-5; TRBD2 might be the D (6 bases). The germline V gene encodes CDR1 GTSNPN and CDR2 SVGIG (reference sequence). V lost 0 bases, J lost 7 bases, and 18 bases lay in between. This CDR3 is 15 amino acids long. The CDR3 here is CAWSVLRDRSGTQYF. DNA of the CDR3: TGTGCCTGGAGTGTACTGCGGGACCGTTCTGGGACCCAGTACTTC.

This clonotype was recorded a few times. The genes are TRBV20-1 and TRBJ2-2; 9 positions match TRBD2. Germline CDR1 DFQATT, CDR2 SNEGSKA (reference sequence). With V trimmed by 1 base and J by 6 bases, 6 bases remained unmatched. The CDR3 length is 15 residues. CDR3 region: CSARGSSGMAGELFF. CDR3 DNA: TGCAGTGCTAGAGGTTCTAGCGGGATGGCCGGGGAGCTGTTTTTT.

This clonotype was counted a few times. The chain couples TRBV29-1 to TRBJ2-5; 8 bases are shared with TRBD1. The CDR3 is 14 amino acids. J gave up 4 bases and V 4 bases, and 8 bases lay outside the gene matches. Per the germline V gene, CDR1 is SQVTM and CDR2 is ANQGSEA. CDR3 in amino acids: CSVGGQGAGETQYF. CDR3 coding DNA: TGCAGCGTTGGTGGGCAGGGGGCAGGAGAGACCCAGTACTTC.

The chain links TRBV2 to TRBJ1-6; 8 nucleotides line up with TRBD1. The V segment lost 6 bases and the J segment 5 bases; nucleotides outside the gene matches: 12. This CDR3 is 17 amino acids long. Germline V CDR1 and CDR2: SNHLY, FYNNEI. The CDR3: CASREGLPGGNNSPLHF. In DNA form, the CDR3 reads TGTGCCAGCAGGGAGGGACTTCCAGGGGGCAATAATTCACCCCTCCACTTT.

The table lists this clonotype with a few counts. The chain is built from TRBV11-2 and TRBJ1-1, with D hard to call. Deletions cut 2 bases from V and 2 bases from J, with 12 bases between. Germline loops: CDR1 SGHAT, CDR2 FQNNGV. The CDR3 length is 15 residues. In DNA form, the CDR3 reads TGTGCCAGCAGCTTATGGCCAGACCGCAACACTGAAGCTTTCTTT. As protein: CASSLWPDRNTEAFF.

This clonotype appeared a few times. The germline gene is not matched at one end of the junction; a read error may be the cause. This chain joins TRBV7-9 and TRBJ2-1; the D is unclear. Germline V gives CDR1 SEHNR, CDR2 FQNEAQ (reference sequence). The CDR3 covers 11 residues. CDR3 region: CASSSSNEQFF. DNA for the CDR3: TGTGCCAGCAGCTCCTCCAATGAGCAGTTCTTC. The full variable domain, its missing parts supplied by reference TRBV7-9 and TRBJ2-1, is DTGVSQNPRHKITKRGQNVTFRCDPISEHNRLYWYRQTLGQGPEFLTYFQNEAQLEKSRLLSDRFSAERPKGSFSTLEIQRTEQGDSAMYLCASSSSNEQFFGPGTRLTVL.

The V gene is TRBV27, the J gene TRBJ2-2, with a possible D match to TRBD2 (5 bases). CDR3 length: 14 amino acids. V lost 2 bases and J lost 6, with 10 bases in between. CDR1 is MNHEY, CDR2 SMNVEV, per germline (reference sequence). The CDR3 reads CASSLERAAGELFF. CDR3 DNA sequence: TGTGCCAGCAGTTTAGAGAGGGCAGCCGGGGAGCTGTTTTTT.

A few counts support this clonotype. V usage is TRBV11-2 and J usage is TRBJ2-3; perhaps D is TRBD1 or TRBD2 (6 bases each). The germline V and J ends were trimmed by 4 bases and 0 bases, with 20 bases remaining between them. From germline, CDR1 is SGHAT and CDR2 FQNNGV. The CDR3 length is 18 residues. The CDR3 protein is CASSYPYRGPSSTDTQYF. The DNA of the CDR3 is TGTGCCAGCAGCTACCCCTACCGGGGGCCGTCTAGCACAGATACGCAGTATTTT.

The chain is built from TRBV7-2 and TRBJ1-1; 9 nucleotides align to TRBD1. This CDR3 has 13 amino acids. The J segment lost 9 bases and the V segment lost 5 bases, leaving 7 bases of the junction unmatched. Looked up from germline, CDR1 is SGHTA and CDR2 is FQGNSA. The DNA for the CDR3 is TGTGCCAGCAGCATCCGGGACAGGGAAAAAGCTTTCTTT. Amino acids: CASSIRDREKAFF.

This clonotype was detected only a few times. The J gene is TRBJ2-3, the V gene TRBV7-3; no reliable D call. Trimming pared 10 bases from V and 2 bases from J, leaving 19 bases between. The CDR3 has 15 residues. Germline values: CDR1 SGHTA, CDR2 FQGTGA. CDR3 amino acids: CATSKGPQSTDTQYF. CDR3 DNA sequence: TGTGCCACTTCTAAGGGTCCACAGTCCACAGATACGCAGTATTTT.

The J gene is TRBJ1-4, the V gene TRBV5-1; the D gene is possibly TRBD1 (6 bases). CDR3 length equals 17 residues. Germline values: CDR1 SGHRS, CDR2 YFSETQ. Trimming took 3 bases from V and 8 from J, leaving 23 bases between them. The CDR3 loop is CASSYDWQGRRGEKLFF. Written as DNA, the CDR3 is TGCGCCAGCAGCTACGATTGGCAGGGGCGGCGAGGAGAAAAACTGTTTTTT. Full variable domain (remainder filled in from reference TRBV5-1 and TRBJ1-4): KAGVTQTPRYLIKTRGQQVTLSCSPISGHRSVSWYQQTPGQGLQFLFEYFSETQRNKGNFPGRFSGRQFSNSRSEMNVSTLELGDSALYLCASSYDWQGRRGEKLFFGSGTQLSVL.

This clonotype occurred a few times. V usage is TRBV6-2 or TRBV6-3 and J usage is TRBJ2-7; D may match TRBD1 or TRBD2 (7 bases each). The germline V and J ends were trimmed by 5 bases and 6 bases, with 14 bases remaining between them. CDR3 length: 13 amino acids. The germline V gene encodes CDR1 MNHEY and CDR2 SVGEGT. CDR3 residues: CASSGLGGFEQYV. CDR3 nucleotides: TGTGCCAGCAGTGGACTAGGGGGCTTCGAGCAGTACGTC.

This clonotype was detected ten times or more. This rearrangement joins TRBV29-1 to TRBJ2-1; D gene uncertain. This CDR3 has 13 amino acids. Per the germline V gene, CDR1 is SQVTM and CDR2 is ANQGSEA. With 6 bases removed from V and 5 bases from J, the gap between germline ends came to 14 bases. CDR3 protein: CSVSGRVHNEQFF. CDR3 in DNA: TGCAGCGTCTCCGGACGAGTACACAATGAGCAGTTCTTC.

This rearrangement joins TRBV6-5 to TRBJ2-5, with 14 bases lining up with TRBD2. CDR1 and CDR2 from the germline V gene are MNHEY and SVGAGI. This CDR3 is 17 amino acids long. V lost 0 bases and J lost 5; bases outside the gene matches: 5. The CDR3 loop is CASSYSRLAGGRETQYF. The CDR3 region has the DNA TGTGCCAGCAGTTACTCAAGACTAGCGGGAGGGAGGGAGACCCAGTACTTC.

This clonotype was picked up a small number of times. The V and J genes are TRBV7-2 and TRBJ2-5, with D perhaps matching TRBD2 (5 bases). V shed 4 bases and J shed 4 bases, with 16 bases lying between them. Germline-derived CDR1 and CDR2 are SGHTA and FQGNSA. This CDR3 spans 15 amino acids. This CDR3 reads CASSSWSAGTETQYF. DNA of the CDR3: TGTGCCAGCAGCTCGTGGTCGGCGGGCACAGAGACCCAGTACTTC.

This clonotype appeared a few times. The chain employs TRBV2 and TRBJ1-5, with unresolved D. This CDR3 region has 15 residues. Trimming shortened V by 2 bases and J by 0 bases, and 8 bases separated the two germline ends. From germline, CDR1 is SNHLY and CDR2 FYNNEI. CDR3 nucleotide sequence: TGTGCCAGCAGTGAAACAAGTTCTAGCAATCAGCCCCAGCATTTT. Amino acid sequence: CASSETSSSNQPQHF.

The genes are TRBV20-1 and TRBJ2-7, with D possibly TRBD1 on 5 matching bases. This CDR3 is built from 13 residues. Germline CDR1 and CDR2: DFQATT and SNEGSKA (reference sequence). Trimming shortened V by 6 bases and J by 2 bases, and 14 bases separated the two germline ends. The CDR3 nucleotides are TGCAGTGCCCTCAACAGGCCACCCTACGAGCAGTACGTC. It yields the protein CSALNRPPYEQYV.

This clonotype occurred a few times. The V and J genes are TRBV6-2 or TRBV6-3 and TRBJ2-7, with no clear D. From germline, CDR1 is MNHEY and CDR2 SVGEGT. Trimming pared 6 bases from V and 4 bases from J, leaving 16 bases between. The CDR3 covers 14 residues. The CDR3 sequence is CASSLVAGRYEQYF. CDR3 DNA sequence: TGTGCCAGCAGCCTAGTCGCCGGAAGATACGAGCAGTACTTC.